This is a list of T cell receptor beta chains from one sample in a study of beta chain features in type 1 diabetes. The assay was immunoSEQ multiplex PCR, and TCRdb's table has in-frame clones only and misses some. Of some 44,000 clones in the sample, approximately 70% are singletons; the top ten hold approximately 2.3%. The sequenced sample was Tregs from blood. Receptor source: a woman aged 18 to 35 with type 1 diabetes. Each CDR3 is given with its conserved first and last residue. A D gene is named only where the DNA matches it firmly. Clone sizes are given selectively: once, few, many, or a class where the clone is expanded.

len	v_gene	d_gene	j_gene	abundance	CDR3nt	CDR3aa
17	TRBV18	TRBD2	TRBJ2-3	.	TGTGCCAGCTCACCACCGATGGTAGCGGGGAGCACAGATACGCAGTATTTT	CASSPPMVAGSTDTQYF
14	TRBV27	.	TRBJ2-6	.	TGTGCCAGCAGTTCTACCCGTGGGGCCAACGTCCTGACTTTC	CASSSTRGANVLTF
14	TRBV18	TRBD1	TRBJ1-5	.	TGTGCCAGCTCACCACTCCAGGGGGTCCAGCCCCAGCATTTT	CASSPLQGVQPQHF
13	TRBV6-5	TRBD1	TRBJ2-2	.	TGTGCCAGTCAGGGGGCGAACACCGGGGAGCTGTTTTTT	CASQGANTGELFF
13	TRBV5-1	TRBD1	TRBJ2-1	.	TGCGCCAGCAGCTCCTACAGGGGTGGGGAGCAGTTCTTC	CASSSYRGGEQFF
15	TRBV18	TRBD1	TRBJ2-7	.	TGTGCCAGCTCACCCTTGGGACAGGGGCAGCGCGAGCAGTACTTC	CASSPLGQGQREQYF
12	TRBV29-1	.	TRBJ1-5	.	TGCAGCGTTACAGGTCCCAATCAGCCCCAGCATTTT	CSVTGPNQPQHF
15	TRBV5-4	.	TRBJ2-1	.	TGTGCCAGCAGCTTTGGGGGCAGGGGGGCGGATGAGCAGTTCTTC	CASSFGGRGADEQFF
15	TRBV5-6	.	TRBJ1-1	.	TGTGCCAGCAGCTTGGTAGCGGGCGGGTACACTGAAGCTTTCTTT	CASSLVAGGYTEAFF
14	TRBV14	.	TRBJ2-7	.	TGTGCCAGCAGCCAAAGAGACAGCGTCTACGAGCAGTACTTC	CASSQRDSVYEQYF
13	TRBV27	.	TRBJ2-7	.	TGTGCCAGCAGTCCTTTTACATCCTACGAGCAGTACTTC	CASSPFTSYEQYF
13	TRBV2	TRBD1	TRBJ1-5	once	TGTGCCAGCCGGGACAGTCCCAATCAGCCCCAGCATTTT	CASRDSPNQPQHF
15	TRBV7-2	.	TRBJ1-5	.	TGTGCCAGCAGCAACAAACAGGGCTTCAATCAGCCCCAGCATTTT	CASSNKQGFNQPQHF
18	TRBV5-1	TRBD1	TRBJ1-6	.	TGCGCCAGCAGCTTGTGGGGCCCGGGACAGGCTTATAATTCTCCCCTCCACTTT	CASSLWGPGQAYNSPLHF
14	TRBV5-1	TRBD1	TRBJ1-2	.	TGCGCCAGCAGCCCAGGGGGCGAAGGCTATGGCTACACCTTC	CASSPGGEGYGYTF
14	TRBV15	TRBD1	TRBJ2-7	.	TGTGCCACTCGACCGACAGGGGCCACCTACGAGCAGTACTTC	CATRPTGATYEQYF
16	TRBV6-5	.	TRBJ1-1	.	TGTGCCAGCAGTTCACCAGGGGAAGGGGCCGGTACTGAAGCTTTCTTT	CASSSPGEGAGTEAFF
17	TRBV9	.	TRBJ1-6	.	TGTGCCAGCAGCGTCGCAAAGGGGGATTCCTATAATTCACCCCTCCACTTT	CASSVAKGDSYNSPLHF
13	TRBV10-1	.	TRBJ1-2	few	TGCGCCAGCAGTGGACAGGCCAACTATGGCTACACCTTC	CASSGQANYGYTF
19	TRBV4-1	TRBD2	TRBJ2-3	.	TGCGCCAGCAGCCCGAGAAGTGCGGGAGCGGTTCCCTCCACAGATACGCAGTATTTT	CASSPRSAGAVPSTDTQYF
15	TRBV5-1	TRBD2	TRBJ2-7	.	TGCGCCAGCAGCCCGGATGGGGTAGCGGGAGTGGAGCAGTACTTC	CASSPDGVAGVEQYF
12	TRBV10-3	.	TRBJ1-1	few	TGTGCCATCAGAGAGGGCGGTTCGGAAGCTTTCTTT	CAIREGGSEAFF
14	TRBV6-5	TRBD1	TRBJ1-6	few	TGTGCCAGCAGTTCGACAGGGTTGAATTCACCCCTCCACTTT	CASSSTGLNSPLHF
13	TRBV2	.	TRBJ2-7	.	TGTGCCAGCAGCCCTCGGGGGTCCTACGAGCAGTACTTC	CASSPRGSYEQYF
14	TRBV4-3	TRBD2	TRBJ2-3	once	TGCGCCAGCAGCCCACTAGCGGGGGGAGATACGCAGTATTTT	CASSPLAGGDTQYF
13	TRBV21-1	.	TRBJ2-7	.	TGTGCCAGCAGCAGACAGGGGCCCTACGAGCAGTACTTC	CASSRQGPYEQYF